This entry concerns a single T cell receptor (beta chain). These data belong to a study of T cells after yellow fever vaccination. TCRdb passed the 5' RACE reads through MiXCR, listing each CDR3 protein once. This sample has approximately 330,000 distinct CDR3 sequences; around an eighth occur once, and the top ten carry roughly 3%. The CDR3 contains 15 residues. Germline-derived CDR1 and CDR2 are SGHNT and YYREEE (reference sequence). The V and J ends lost 2 bases and 2 bases respectively, with 12 bases between them. The clonotype originates from a man younger than 30 who received the YFV17D yellow fever vaccine. This sequence joins TRBV5-4 and TRBJ2-3; possibly TRBD2 for D (6 bases). The sequences come from CD4+ T cells sorted from PBMCs, collected 15 days after the yellow fever booster vaccination. CDR3 DNA: TGTGCCAGCAGCTTAGGCGGGGAGACCACAGATACGCAGTATTTT. Its translation: CASSLGGETTDTQYF. The variable domain in full, with the rest retrieved from reference TRBV5-4 and TRBJ2-3, is ETGVTQSPTHLIKTRGQQVTLRCSSQSGHNTVSWYQQALGQGPQFIFQYYREEENGRGNFPPRFSGLQFPNYSSELNVNALELDDSALYLCASSLGGETTDTQYFGPGTRLTVL.